This T cell receptor (beta chain) was obtained from a study of tumor-infiltrating lymphocytes in primary liver carcinoma. Study-level findings and limits: All five tumor regions shared only about 7-25% of top clones.

Comments on this clonotype: Its matching antigen is unknown.

Unsorted bulk tissue, about 19-31 mg of it, served as the source for co-extraction of RNA and DNA. Synthesis of TCR beta cDNA was carried out from 500 ng total RNA with a constant-region primer. Generation of the TCR beta libraries relied on three nested multiplex PCR rounds using slightly modified ARM-PCR. TCRdb redid the calling of the multiplex PCR reads with MiXCR, one entry per CDR3 protein. The sample contains 100,000 or so distinct CDR3 sequences, roughly four fifths of which appear only once. This receptor was obtained from a man in his forties with primary liver carcinoma and hepatitis B virus infection. Material for sequencing was liver tumor tissue from sampling region 3. Subset described: tumor region T3, left-lateral pole.

The CDR3 is CASSIVAANTEAFF. Written as DNA, the CDR3 is TGTGCCAGTAGTATCGTCGCCGCGAACACTGAAGCTTTCTTT. The chain uses TRBV19 and TRBJ1-1; D ambiguous. Germline assignment: CDR1 LNHDA and CDR2 SQIVND (reference sequence). The CDR3 runs to 14 residues. Trimming stripped 3 bases from V and 1 base from J, with 9 bases between. Full variable domain (missing parts from reference TRBV19 and TRBJ1-1): DGGITQSPKYLFRKEGQNVTLSCEQNLNHDAMYWYRQDPGQGLRLIYYSQIVNDFQKGDIAEGYSVSREKKESFPLTVTSAQKNPTAFYLCASSIVAANTEAFFGQGTRLTVV.